Listed below are T cell receptor beta chains from one sample, sequenced in a study of glioma-infiltrating T cells after dendritic cell vaccination. The protocol was immunoSEQ multiplex PCR, while the TCRdb copy is restricted to in-frame clones and leaves out a portion. The table lists about 82,000 clones, roughly 80% of them singletons. The input for sequencing was blood, taken after dendritic cell vaccination. These receptor sequences come from a human donor with glioblastoma. The CDR3 runs from the conserved cysteine through the conserved F or W.

V gene,CDR3 protein
TRBV9,CASSVVGGYEQYF
TRBV2,CASSSRPNDGNQPQHF
TRBV27,CASSLASGQVYEAFF
TRBV2,CASSENSVNTQYF
TRBV9,CASSGGMNTEAFF
TRBV5-1,CASSLLRTGLTGELFF
TRBV5-1,CASSLGGYGGELFF
TRBV5-1,CASSFTGANTEAFF
TRBV6-1,CASSVQGVDTQYF
TRBV4-2,CASSQYRGSYEQYF
TRBV30,CAWSPTGGQPQHF
TRBV10-1,CASSDHRESNQPQHF
TRBV19,CASRDRTTNEKLFF
TRBV29-1,CSARTGTDTQYF
TRBV7-9,CASSPGGGGITEAFF
TRBV12-5,CASGFEYTEAFF
TRBV29-1,CSVREGGYTF
TRBV30,CAWSVLGGAHTEAFF
TRBV6-1,CASSVDRAQETQYF
TRBV5-4,CASAFQGGNEQFF
TRBV30,CAWIPSRHGLTF
TRBV6-1,CASSVPYQETQYF
TRBV18,CASSTNRETKNIQYF
TRBV7-9,CASSGAQRQGASDEQFF
TRBV5-1,CASSLDQGAIYGYTF
TRBV10-3,CASTTGSGYTF
TRBV2,CASGTGETQYF
TRBV5-4,CASSSLVAGAGEQFF
TRBV28,CASSLGGREAYEQYF
TRBV6-1,CASSGVGSFEAFF
TRBV6-1,CAGSVKDRVDSPLHF
TRBV18,CASSRGDEAFF
TRBV7-9,CAGLASGGLAGELFF
TRBV6-1,CASSRGLDQPQHF
TRBV2,CASRLAGGPADTQYF